These 30 T cell receptor beta chains were sequenced from one sample in a study of T cell responses to AZD1222 COVID-19 vaccine. Only in-frame clones appear in the TCRdb table, and some are missing; sequencing was by immunoSEQ multiplex PCR. The repertoire has about 110,000 clones, approximately 85% of them found once; the top ten carry 3.5% to 5.5%. Specimen: peripheral blood, collected on day 0 of AZD1222 vaccination. These receptor sequences come from an adult in good health.

The rearrangement uses TRBV6-1 and TRBJ2-3, with D unresolved. Germline-derived CDR1 and CDR2 are MNHNS and SASEGT. Trimming shortened V by 2 bases and J by 8 bases, and 5 bases separated the two germline ends. There are 11 residues in the CDR3. The CDR3, as DNA: TGTGCCAGCAGTGAATCCGTTACGCAGTATTTT. It encodes CASSESVTQYF.

The gene calls are TRBV28 and TRBJ2-7, with a tentative D call TRBD1 (6 bases). Germline CDR1 MDHEN, CDR2 SYDVKM. The CDR3 totals 12 residues. The germline V and J ends were trimmed by 5 bases and 5 bases, with 10 bases remaining between them. The CDR3 DNA is TGTGCCAGCAGTCTTAGGGGGAACGAGCAGTACTTC. Residues: CASSLRGNEQYF.

This clone was seen a handful of times. The CDR3, as DNA: TGTGCCAGCAGCCCCTCGGGCCCCGCCGGAGACCGTCTCGGCCCCCAGCATTTT. Residues: CASSPSGPAGDRLGPQHF. The rearrangement uses TRBV7-9 and TRBJ1-5; D remains unclear. CDR3 size: 18 residues. V lost 5 bases and J lost 10, with 30 bases in between. Germline V gives CDR1 SEHNR, CDR2 FQNEAQ (reference sequence).

The rearrangement joins TRBV3-1 (or the pseudogene TRBV3-2) to TRBJ2-7, with 9 bases matching TRBD2. CDR1 and CDR2 from the germline V gene are LGHDT and YNNKEL (reference sequence). The CDR3 is 14 residues long. The ends lost 11 bases at V and 3 bases at J; junction bases unmatched: 11. The CDR3 coding sequence is TGTGCCCGCCGCGGGGGGGGGCTGTACTACGAGCAGTACTTC. Protein sequence: CARRGGGLYYEQYF.

The chain joins TRBV6-5 to TRBJ2-7; TRBD2 is a possible D gene (5 bases). The germline CDR1 and CDR2 sequences are MNHEY and SVGAGI. V gave up 6 bases and J gave up 7 bases, with 16 bases separating them. The CDR3 runs 13 residues. CDR3 sequence: CASRTSKLGEQYF. The CDR3 DNA follows: TGTGCCAGCAGAACATCGAAACTAGGGGAGCAGTACTTC.

V usage is TRBV28 and J usage is TRBJ2-5, with 7 bases lining up with TRBD2. CDR3 size: 14 residues. The trim removed 6 bases at V and 1 base at J, leaving 5 bases unmatched. Germline V gene lookup returns CDR1 MDHEN and CDR2 SYDVKM. The CDR3 nucleotides read TGTGCCAGCAGCCCCGGGGGGACCCAAGAGACCCAGTACTTC. Amino acids: CASSPGGTQETQYF.

The chain combines TRBV6-5 with TRBJ2-5; 9 positions match TRBD1. The V and J ends lost 6 bases and 5 bases, in that order; junction bases with no gene match: 10. The CDR3 extends over 15 amino acids. CDR1 is MNHEY, CDR2 SVGAGI, per germline. In nucleotides, the CDR3 is TGTGCCAGCAGGAAACAGGGGGCGGGCTGGGAGACCCAGTACTTC. This codes for CASRKQGAGWETQYF.

The chain links TRBV18 to TRBJ1-1, with a possible D match to TRBD1 (6 bases). Germline V gene sequence: CDR1 KGHSH, CDR2 LQKENI. The V end lost 4 bases, the J end lost 1 base, and 10 bases lay between the germline ends. The CDR3 has 14 residues. CDR3 sequence: CASSLTTGNTEAFF. As DNA, the CDR3 is TGTGCCAGCTCACTCACGACAGGGAACACTGAAGCTTTCTTT.

CDR3 sequence reads: CASSAGGPHTEAFF. DNA for the CDR3: TGTGCCAGCAGCGCTGGAGGACCGCACACTGAAGCTTTCTTT. The chain couples TRBV7-6 to TRBJ1-1; D not certain. Trimming removed 5 bases at V and 3 bases at J, with 13 bases between. The CDR3 has 14 residues. CDR1 SGHVS and CDR2 FNYEAQ come from the germline V gene. Full variable domain (rest looked up from reference TRBV7-6 and TRBJ1-1): GAGVSQSPRYKVTKRGQDVALRCDPISGHVSLYWYRQALGQGPEFLTYFNYEAQQDKSGLPNDRFSAERPEGSISTLTIQRTEQRDSAMYRCASSAGGPHTEAFFGQGTRLTVV.

This rearrangement joins TRBV7-2 to TRBJ1-2; tentatively, D is TRBD1 (5 bases). Germline loops: CDR1 SGHTA, CDR2 FQGNSA. Trimming took 3 bases from V and 2 from J, leaving 16 bases between them. The CDR3 contains 16 residues. CDR3 loop: CASSLSGGTSNYGYTF. The CDR3 DNA reads as TGTGCCAGCAGCTTGTCTGGGGGTACTTCCAACTATGGCTACACCTTC.

The V gene is TRBV6-4, the J gene TRBJ1-1; D call uncertain. The V end lost 5 bases, the J end lost 1 base, and 8 bases lay between the germline ends. CDR3 size: 13 residues. The V gene's germline CDR1 is MRHNA and CDR2 SNTAGT. CDR3 loop: CASSTSGNTEAFF. CDR3 nucleotides: TGTGCCAGCAGTACATCAGGGAACACTGAAGCTTTCTTT.

CDR3 nucleotide sequence: TGTGCCAGCAGCTTTTGGTCCGGGGTGGGCACCGGGGAGCTGTTTTTT. It translates to CASSFWSGVGTGELFF. This chain connects TRBV5-6 to TRBJ2-2; tentative D call: TRBD2 (5 bases). The CDR3 is 16 residues long. Trimming shortened V by 2 bases and J by 4 bases, and 15 bases separated the two germline ends. Germline CDR1 reads SGHDT; CDR2 reads YYEEEE.

The rearrangement joins TRBV7-6 to TRBJ2-7; D is ambiguous. Germline V lookup: CDR1 SGHVS, CDR2 FNYEAQ. With 4 bases removed from V and 3 bases from J, the gap between germline ends came to 7 bases. CDR3 size: 12 residues. CDR3 amino acids: CASSSQFYEQYF. The DNA of the CDR3 is TGTGCCAGCAGCTCCCAATTCTACGAGCAGTACTTC. The variable domain in full, with the rest retrieved from reference TRBV7-6 and TRBJ2-7, is GAGVSQSPRYKVTKRGQDVALRCDPISGHVSLYWYRQALGQGPEFLTYFNYEAQQDKSGLPNDRFSAERPEGSISTLTIQRTEQRDSAMYRCASSSQFYEQYFGPGTRLTVT.

The V call is TRBV4-2, the J call TRBJ1-1; unclear D gene. This CDR3 has 13 amino acids. The V and J ends lost 1 base and 5 bases respectively, with 8 bases between them. The V gene's germline CDR1 is LGHNA and CDR2 YNFKEQ. Written as DNA, the CDR3 is TGTGCCAGCAGCCAAGGGATGGGGACTGAAGCTTTCTTT. This sequence encodes CASSQGMGTEAFF.

This clone was detected once. This chain links TRBV25-1 with TRBJ2-3; 13 bases match TRBD2. The CDR3 is 17 amino acids. V trimming: 5 bases; J trimming: 4 bases; junction bases outside the gene matches: 9. Germline V gene sequence: CDR1 MGHDK, CDR2 SYGVNS. CDR3 DNA sequence: TGTGCCAGCAGTACTGGACTAGCGGGGGTTTTGGCAGATACGCAGTATTTT. It yields the protein CASSTGLAGVLADTQYF.

This clone has just a few counts. The chain recombines TRBV16 with TRBJ1-2, with a weak D call TRBD1 (5 bases). Germline V gene lookup returns CDR1 KGHSY and CDR2 FQNENV. This CDR3 has 15 residues. V was trimmed by 0 bases and J by 7 bases, leaving 15 bases between them. The CDR3 region is CASSQSSRVNRGYTF. The CDR3 DNA reads TGTGCCAGCAGCCAATCGTCCAGGGTTAATCGTGGCTACACCTTC. The full variable domain, its missing parts supplied by reference TRBV16 and TRBJ1-2, is GEEVAQTPKHLVRGEGQKAKLYCAPIKGHSYVFWYQQVLKNEFKFLISFQNENVFDETGMPKERFSAKCLPNSPCSLEIQATKLEDSAVYFCASSQSSRVNRGYTFGSGTRLTVV.

The rearrangement joins TRBV6-6 to TRBJ2-7; TRBD2 aligns across 16 bases. Trimming removed 5 bases from V and 6 bases from J; junction bases left unmatched: 19. Germline V gene sequence: CDR1 MNHNY, CDR2 SVGAGI (reference sequence). This CDR3 has 20 amino acids. The CDR3 region is CASSRRRGTSGRADPPEQYF. CDR3 nucleotide sequence: TGTGCCAGCAGTCGCCGTCGGGGGACTAGCGGGAGGGCCGATCCTCCCGAGCAGTACTTC.

This clone was detected only once. The gene calls are TRBV7-2 and TRBJ1-1; TRBD1 matches 12 bases. V gave up 4 bases and J gave up 11 bases; unmatched junction bases: 23. The CDR3 is made up of 19 amino acids. In germline, CDR1 is SGHTA, CDR2 FQGNSA. The CDR3 loop is CASSSARSRDRGRVFSAFF. The DNA for the CDR3 is TGTGCCAGCAGCTCGGCTCGGAGCCGGGACAGGGGGCGCGTGTTTAGCGCTTTCTTT. Complete variable domain (other parts from reference TRBV7-2 and TRBJ1-1): GAGVSQSPSNKVTEKGKDVELRCDPISGHTALYWYRQSLGQGLEFLIYFQGNSAPDKSGLPSDRFSAERTGGSVSTLTIQRTQQEDSAVYLCASSSARSRDRGRVFSAFFGQGTRLTVV.

The chain employs TRBV7-9 and TRBJ1-4, with 7 bases aligning to TRBD1. Germline V gene lookup returns CDR1 SEHNR and CDR2 FQNEAQ (reference sequence). V dropped 1 base and J dropped 7; count of bases not matched to a gene: 9. The CDR3 runs 16 residues. CDR3 amino acids: CASSLEGGRASEKLFF. The CDR3 DNA reads as TGTGCCAGCAGCTTAGAAGGGGGCAGGGCTTCTGAAAAACTGTTTTTT.

This chain joins TRBV18 and TRBJ1-4; D ambiguous. The CDR3 runs 12 residues. The V gene lost 6 bases and the J gene lost 8 bases, with 10 bases spanning the gap. Germline-derived CDR1 and CDR2 are KGHSH and LQKENI. As DNA, the CDR3 is TGTGCCAGCTCGGAGTTCGGGGAAAAACTGTTTTTT. It translates to CASSEFGEKLFF. The complete variable domain, with remaining parts taken from reference TRBV18 and TRBJ1-4, reads NAGVMQNPRHLVRRRGQEARLRCSPMKGHSHVYWYRQLPEEGLKFMVYLQKENIIDESGMPKERFSAEFPKEGPSILRIQQVVRGDSAAYFCASSEFGEKLFFGSGTQLSVL.

The chain has TRBV2 and TRBJ1-2, with 7 bases matching TRBD1. Looked up from germline, CDR1 is SNHLY and CDR2 is FYNNEI. Unmatched junction bases numbered 8, after V lost 5 bases and J lost 2 bases. There are 15 residues in the CDR3. CDR3 coding DNA: TGTGCCAGCAGTCCCCAGACAGGGTCCAACTATGGCTACACCTTC. Translated: CASSPQTGSNYGYTF.

The V call is TRBV5-1, the J call TRBJ1-3; D possibly corresponds to TRBD1 (5 bases). Looked up from germline, CDR1 is SGHRS and CDR2 is YFSETQ. The CDR3 has 15 amino acids. V shed 0 bases and J shed 4 bases, with 11 bases lying between them. CDR3 DNA: TGCGCCAGCAGCTTGGACGGGGCAGACGGAAACACCATATATTTT. Amino acids: CASSLDGADGNTIYF.

This chain links TRBV3-1 (or the pseudogene TRBV3-2) with TRBJ1-2; 9 bases fit TRBD1. Germline values: CDR1 LGHDT, CDR2 YNNKEL (reference sequence). Losses at the gene ends were 4 bases for V and 8 bases for J; bases not matched to a gene: 14. This CDR3 region has 16 residues. The CDR3 loop is CASSRSGTGTSYGYTF. CDR3 DNA sequence: TGTGCCAGCAGCCGGTCCGGGACAGGGACATCTTACGGCTACACCTTC.

There are a few counts of this clone. The chain is built from TRBV2 and TRBJ1-5, with D perhaps TRBD1 (5 bases). CDR3 length equals 14 residues. Germline V CDR1 and CDR2: SNHLY, FYNNEI. V lost 6 bases to trimming and J lost 4 bases, with 13 bases between them. The CDR3 DNA is TGTGCCAGCAGGGCCTCAGGGTGGAATCAGCCCCAGCATTTT. Translating it yields CASRASGWNQPQHF.

This clone was seen more than once but under ten times. This sequence joins TRBV13 and TRBJ2-1, with D possibly TRBD2 on 6 matching bases. The CDR3 is made up of 15 amino acids. Germline CDR1 PRHDT, CDR2 FYEKMQ (reference sequence). Trimming left V 2 bases short and J 12 bases short, with 20 bases between. CDR3 sequence: CASSLTYSRRDGQFF. The CDR3 DNA sequence: TGTGCCAGCAGCTTAACTTATTCAAGGAGGGACGGGCAGTTCTTC. The variable domain in full, with the rest retrieved from reference TRBV13 and TRBJ2-1, is AAGVIQSPRHLIKEKRETATLKCYPIPRHDTVYWYQQGPGQDPQFLISFYEKMQSDKGSIPDRFSAQQFSDYHSELNMSSLELGDSALYFCASSLTYSRRDGQFFGPGTRLTVL.

The rearrangement links TRBV6-5 to TRBJ2-5; 10 bases map to TRBD2. The germline gives CDR1 MNHEY, CDR2 SVGAGI. With V trimmed by 4 bases and J by 4 bases, 3 bases remained unmatched. This CDR3 spans 14 amino acids. In DNA, the CDR3 is TGTGCCAGCAGTTCTAGCGGGAGAAGAGAGACCCAGTACTTC. This translates into CASSSSGRRETQYF.

This clone was counted between two and nine times. This rearrangement joins TRBV28 to TRBJ2-5; no clear D gene. Trimming removed 5 bases from V and 3 bases from J, with 16 bases in between. The germline gives CDR1 MDHEN, CDR2 SYDVKM. The CDR3 has 15 residues. CDR3 coding DNA: TGTGCCAGCAGTCCAGCCTCTCGGCCCGAAGAGACCCAGTACTTC. The encoded protein is CASSPASRPEETQYF.

This chain links TRBV28 with TRBJ1-4, with 7 bases identical to TRBD1. With V trimmed by 7 bases and J by 3 bases, 5 bases remained unmatched. CDR1 and CDR2 from the germline V gene are MDHEN and SYDVKM. The length of the CDR3 is 14 residues. CDR3 protein: CASTLDRPNEKLFF. CDR3 in DNA: TGTGCCAGCACCCTGGACAGGCCTAATGAAAAACTGTTTTTT. Looking up the rest from reference TRBV28 and TRBJ1-4 gives the full variable domain: DVKVTQSSRYLVKRTGEKVFLECVQDMDHENMFWYRQDPGLGLRLIYFSYDVKMKEKGDIPEGYSVSREKKERFSLILESASTNQTSMYLCASTLDRPNEKLFFGSGTQLSVL.

This clone was observed a single time. This chain links TRBV24-1 with TRBJ1-2, with TRBD1 identical over 10 bases. The length of the CDR3 is 15 residues. Looked up from germline, CDR1 is KGHDR and CDR2 is SFDVKD. V lost 3 bases, J lost 3 bases, and 3 bases stayed unmatched. CDR3 in DNA: TGTGCCACCAGTGATCCGACAGGGGGCTACTATGGCTACACCTTC. Translation gives CATSDPTGGYYGYTF.

Comment on this clone: The same CDR3 can be traced to other DNA sequences in this sample. This rearrangement joins TRBV7-8 to TRBJ1-5; a weak D match, TRBD1 (6 bases). Trimming left V 5 bases short and J 6 bases short, with 11 bases between. This CDR3 is 13 amino acids long. The germline V gene has CDR1 SGHVS and CDR2 FQNEAQ. This CDR3 reads CASSPGGRQPQHF. The DNA for the CDR3 is TGTGCCAGCAGCCCCGGGGGGCGTCAGCCCCAGCATTTT.